One and the same sample provided the 4 T cell receptor beta chains below, sequenced in a study of T cell responses to AZD1222 COVID-19 vaccine. Some clones are missing from TCRdb's copy, which holds only in-frame ones; the method was immunoSEQ multiplex PCR. The repertoire holds 70,000 to 95,000 clones, with about 89% as singletons. Sample: peripheral blood, taken 28 days after the second AZD1222 dose. The receptor set was obtained from an adult who received the AZD1222 COVID-19 vaccine.

CDR3 in amino acids: CASRQGTYRGYTF. The CDR3 DNA is TGTGCCAGTAGGCAGGGCACTTATCGTGGCTACACCTTC. The chain couples TRBV19 to TRBJ1-2, with a possible D match to TRBD1 (5 bases). Trimming took off 6 bases at V and 7 bases at J, with 15 bases between the two ends. This CDR3 comprises 13 residues. Germline V gene sequence: CDR1 LNHDA, CDR2 SQIVND (reference sequence).

This chain uses TRBV18 with TRBJ1-4; D is unclear. The germline V gene encodes CDR1 KGHSH and CDR2 LQKENI. The CDR3 totals 13 residues. Trimming took off 5 bases at V and 5 bases at J, with 9 bases between the two ends. CDR3 sequence reads: CASSASLNEKLFF. DNA for the CDR3: TGTGCCAGCTCAGCAAGTCTGAATGAAAAACTGTTTTTT.

V usage is TRBV5-6 and J usage is TRBJ2-7, with D tentatively TRBD1 (6 bases). The V gene lost 4 bases and the J gene lost 3 bases, with 14 bases spanning the gap. Germline values: CDR1 SGHDT, CDR2 YYEEEE. This CDR3 is built from 14 residues. Here the CDR3 DNA reads TGTGCCAGCAGCCGATTGGACAGCCTCTACGAGCAGTACTTC. It specifies CASSRLDSLYEQYF. The full variable domain, in which reference TRBV5-6 and TRBJ2-7 provide the parts outside the CDR3, is DAGVTQSPTHLIKTRGQQVTLRCSPKSGHDTVSWYQQALGQGPQFIFQYYEEEERQRGNFPDRFSGHQFPNYSSELNVNALLLGDSALYLCASSRLDSLYEQYFGPGTRLTVT.

The chain has TRBV9 and TRBJ2-2; 8 bases are shared with TRBD2. Germline CDR1 reads SGDLS; CDR2 reads YYNGEE. Trimming at V came to 6 bases and at J to 4 bases, leaving 14 bases not matched to a gene. The CDR3 loop spans 17 amino acids. The CDR3 sequence is CASTDRGQRETTGELFF. In DNA form, the CDR3 reads TGTGCCAGCACCGATCGGGGCCAGCGGGAGACCACCGGGGAGCTGTTTTTT.